What follows is one T cell receptor (beta chain) and its context. Its antigen remains undetermined. The sample holds no much larger clone one base away, and base qualities are not on file. TCRbeta CDR3 regions were amplified from genomic DNA by means of the immunoSEQ Assay, a bias-controlled multiplex PCR. Processing in the source paper ran as follows. The number of nucleated cells in each sample was estimated from the amplification of reference gene primers within the assay. To quantify the absolute abundance of each unique TCRbeta CDR3 rearrangement, sequence reads were collapsed and filtered. Productive Simpson clonality was computed per sample as the square root of Simpson's diversity index over productive rearrangements. The clones in this table, taken by TCRdb from immuneACCESS, are in-frame only. Not every clone is retained; where verified, under half of the shortfall comes from an unresolved V gene, and the cause of the rest is unknown. For V, J and clone size, that table is used; D and trimming come from the DNA. The sample table lists approximately 390,000 clones, approximately 85% of them with a count of one. The ten largest clones add up to approximately 2% of the sample.

Reading from cysteine to phenylalanine, the CDR3 counts 15 amino acids. Only the CDR3 portion is preserved as DNA: 45 bases, with reading frame beginning at the first base. The germline V gene sets CDR1 to SGHDN and CDR2 to FVKESK. V is pared back by 0 bases and J by 2 bases, with 10 bases lying between the germline termini. This specimen comes from a study of blood T cell repertoires in COVID-19 (dated by TCRdb to 2018 to 2020). With respect to the entire study: Collaborator samples came from the United States, Italy and Spain and covered acute and convalescent phases of COVID-19. The material from the prospective study consisted of cDNA or gDNA derived from T cells, B-cell-depleted T cells, or PBMCs. Sample metadata almost always included a de-identified subject ID, COVID-19 status, age in years and sex. HLA class I and class II types, where available, came from metadata supplied by the sample provider rather than from assay-based typing. The samples were drawn from the first 160 participants of the ongoing ImmuneRACE study and from 1,200 or so subjects provided by 6 global collaborators. Subjects who had been exposed to COVID-19, were actively infected with it, or had recovered from it provided the deeply sampled blood TCRbeta repertoires that made up the dataset. A freely available public database, intended as a resource for researchers studying the immune response to SARS-CoV-2, is where the repertoires were released.

Overall results and qualifications from the work: How much clinical and demographic metadata was included differed by source and by participant, and the metadata was provided uncurated.

In the prospective study, participants were roughly 18 to 100 years old, resided in fewer than 25 geographic areas of the United States, and were enrolled through a virtual design. To assign participants to cohorts, the prospective study relied on clinical history that participants themselves reported in a screening survey and a study questionnaire. In the prospective study, whole blood, serum and a nasopharyngeal or oropharyngeal swab were collected from each participant by mobile phlebotomists. Additional blood draws and questionnaires over an approximately two-month period could optionally be provided by prospective study participants. Before DNA extraction, prospective study blood samples were shipped either frozen or at room temperature.

The specimen was PBMCs or T cells enriched from blood (not recorded which). The clonotype comes from a woman aged 35 to 49 with acute COVID-19. The V and J genes are TRBV14 and TRBJ1-2; the D gene cannot be resolved reliably. The CDR3 region reads CASSQEHRTNYGYTF. The nucleotides are TGTGCCAGCAGCCAAGAACACCGTACCAACTATGGCTACACCTTC.